The present T cell receptor (beta chain) was sequenced within a study of blood T cell repertoires in COVID-19. Background on the study: Some COVID-19 samples were acute and others convalescent; all came from the United States, Italy and Spain. Sources were T cells, B-cell-depleted T cells, or PBMCs; the material itself was cDNA or gDNA.

This CDR3 is 15 amino acids long. V was pared by 4 bases and J by 6 bases, with 10 bases of the junction left unmatched. Germline lookup yields CDR1 SGDLS and CDR2 YYNGEE. In the study's own analysis: Amplification with reference gene primers provided the estimates of nucleated cell counts. Generated by immunoSEQ multiplex PCR, the TCRdb table keeps only in-frame clones and is missing some. That table is the source of V, J and clone size, and D and trimming were worked out from the DNA. The data contain around 160,000 clones, around four fifths of them singletons. V gene TRBV9 combines with J gene TRBJ2-1, with TRBD2 matching over 7 bases. This TCR was recovered from a human donor in a cohort sampled during active COVID-19. Source material: peripheral blood. As DNA, the CDR3 is TGTGCCAGCAGCCCCCAGCGGGACCGTACCAATGAGCAGTTCTTC. Its translation: CASSPQRDRTNEQFF. The full variable domain, with the rest looked up from reference TRBV9 and TRBJ2-1, is DSGVTQTPKHLITATGQRVTLRCSPRSGDLSVYWYQQSLDQGLQFLIQYYNGEERAKGNILERFSAQQFPDLHSELNLSSLELGDSALYFCASSPQRDRTNEQFFGPGTRLTVL.